This T cell receptor beta chain was sequenced during a study of response to subunit inactivated influenza vaccine. Study-wide results and caveats: The authors proposed limited new T cell recruitment per seasonal influenza vaccination.

In TCRdb, the RT-PCR reads were re-called with MiXCR into one record per CDR3 protein. The table has around 480,000 distinct CDR3 sequences, over 9.5% seen once. Trimming cost V 5 bases and J 0 bases; bases outside gene matches: 9. The CDR3 is 17 residues long. Germline V gives CDR1 SEHNR, CDR2 FQNEAQ (reference sequence). This clonotype was observed a handful of times. Its matching antigen is unknown. The gene calls are TRBV7-9 and TRBJ2-1; 8 bases are shared with TRBD2. The material was PBMCs from blood, obtained about 40 days after vaccination. This sequence was found in a man between 50 and 59 years old who received an inactivated influenza vaccine. The CDR3 sequence: CASSPPSGRSSYNEQFF. DNA for the CDR3: TGTGCCAGCAGCCCGCCTAGCGGGCGGAGCTCCTACAATGAGCAGTTCTTC. Variable domain in full (rest from reference TRBV7-9 and TRBJ2-1): DTGVSQNPRHKITKRGQNVTFRCDPISEHNRLYWYRQTLGQGPEFLTYFQNEAQLEKSRLLSDRFSAERPKGSFSTLEIQRTEQGDSAMYLCASSPPSGRSSYNEQFFGPGTRLTVL.